This T cell receptor beta chain was retrieved from a study of CD8 T cells in ankylosing spondylitis listed by TCRdb under 2017. For the wider study: The study set out to find disease-linked TCR variants by profiling T cell receptor beta repertoires in ankylosing spondylitis patients and healthy donors. The full study cohort comprised about 23 ankylosing spondylitis patients and 85 to 120 healthy donors. Peripheral blood was sampled, and synovial fluid was additionally collected from ankylosing spondylitis patients. Study-wide findings and limitations: In peripheral blood, the disease-linked clones were found at relatively low frequencies and had a CD8+ phenotype. The disease-linked clones were reported to be significantly enriched in matched synovial fluid samples from ankylosing spondylitis patients. Some motif variants were previously reported in synovial fluid and blood of reactive arthritis patients, suggesting common disease-initiation mechanisms. Blood from ankylosing spondylitis patients appeared to be characterized by a TCR beta motif composed of eight highly homologous amino acid variants.

A word on this clonotype: Its antigen remains unidentified. Base qualities were left out, and no much larger clone turns up one base away.

TCRdb lists the instrument as Illumina HiSeq 2500. Quantitative 5'-RACE with molecular barcodes was used to prepare TCR beta libraries. As for the authors' bioinformatics: To identify disease-linked TCR variants, a new computational method was used, one built on a probabilistic model of VDJ rearrangement. Using fastp trimming at Q25 and MiXCR clonotype assembly, TCRdb reanalyzed the public sequencing data and kept in-frame beta chains. All rows with the same CDR3 protein become a single entry with the most common DNA and genes. TCRdb, not the original authors, processed these V and J calls. The sample table contains roughly 250,000 distinct CDR3 sequences; only one count was recorded for 8.6% of them. The ten biggest clones cover about 6.8% of the sample. CDR3 length: 20 amino acids, cysteine to phenylalanine. Just the 60-base CDR3 DNA is kept, in frame starting at base 1. The junction shows trimming of 3 bases on V and 0 bases on J, and the gene matches do not reach 15 bases of it. CDR1 and CDR2 (SGHTA, FQGNSA) derive from the germline V gene.

In this chain, TRBV7-2 is recombined with TRBJ1-1; TRBD1 fits 11 bases in the junction. The sequence was obtained from a male donor with ankylosing spondylitis or in good health (not recorded which). Specimen: blood, either unsorted or a sorted T cell fraction (not recorded which). The nucleotide sequence is TGTGCCAGCAGCTTGTCTTCGGGACAGGGGGTAAAGAGGGTGAACACTGAAGCTTTCTTT. Its product reads: CASSLSSGQGVKRVNTEAFF.